This T cell receptor (beta chain) originates from a study of post-analysis software for immune sequencing data. Study findings and constraints: Multiple sclerosis patients showed significantly lower normalized Chao1 diversity than controls did. Controls showed lower frequencies than patients for roughly 5 TRBV segments, and TRBV5-6, TRBV5-1 and TRBV20-1 were among these. Under the F measure, samples that were prepared in one batch clustered strongly together.

The CDR3 runs 19 residues. Trimming stripped 5 bases from V and 0 bases from J, with 22 bases between. Points on this clonotype: Its antigen is still unknown.

TCR beta libraries were prepared from cDNA with unique molecular identifiers. Researchers reported approximately 480,000 cDNA molecules coming from around 1 to 9.1 million T cells. MiXCR, applied by TCRdb to the PCR reads, yields one record per CDR3 protein. The repertoire holds fewer than 850,000 distinct CDR3 sequences, with roughly 29% as singletons. Sequenced material: blood. This receptor was obtained from a girl between 10 and 17 years old with multiple sclerosis. The gene calls are TRBV12-3 or TRBV12-4 and TRBJ2-2; possibly TRBD1 or TRBD2 for D (6 bases each). The CDR3 sequence: CASSIWRGQGIANTGELFF. For the CDR3, the DNA is TGTGCCAGCAGTATCTGGCGGGGTCAGGGGATCGCGAACACCGGGGAGCTGTTTTTT.